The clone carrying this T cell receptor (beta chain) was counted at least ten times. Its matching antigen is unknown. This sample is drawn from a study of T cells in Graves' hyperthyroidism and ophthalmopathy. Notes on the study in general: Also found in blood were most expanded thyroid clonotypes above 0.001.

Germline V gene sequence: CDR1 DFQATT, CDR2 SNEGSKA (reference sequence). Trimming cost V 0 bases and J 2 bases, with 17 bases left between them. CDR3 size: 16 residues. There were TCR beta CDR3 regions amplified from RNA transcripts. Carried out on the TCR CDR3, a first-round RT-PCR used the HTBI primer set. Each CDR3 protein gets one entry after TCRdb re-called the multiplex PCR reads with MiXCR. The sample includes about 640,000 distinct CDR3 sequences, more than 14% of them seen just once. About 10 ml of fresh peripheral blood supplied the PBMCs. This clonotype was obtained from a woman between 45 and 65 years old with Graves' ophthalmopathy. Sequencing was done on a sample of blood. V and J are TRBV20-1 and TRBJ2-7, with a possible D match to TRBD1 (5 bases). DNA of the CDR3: TGCAGTGCTAGAGATTCGTCGCAGGGTGTAACCTACGAGCAGTACTTC. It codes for CSARDSSQGVTYEQYF.